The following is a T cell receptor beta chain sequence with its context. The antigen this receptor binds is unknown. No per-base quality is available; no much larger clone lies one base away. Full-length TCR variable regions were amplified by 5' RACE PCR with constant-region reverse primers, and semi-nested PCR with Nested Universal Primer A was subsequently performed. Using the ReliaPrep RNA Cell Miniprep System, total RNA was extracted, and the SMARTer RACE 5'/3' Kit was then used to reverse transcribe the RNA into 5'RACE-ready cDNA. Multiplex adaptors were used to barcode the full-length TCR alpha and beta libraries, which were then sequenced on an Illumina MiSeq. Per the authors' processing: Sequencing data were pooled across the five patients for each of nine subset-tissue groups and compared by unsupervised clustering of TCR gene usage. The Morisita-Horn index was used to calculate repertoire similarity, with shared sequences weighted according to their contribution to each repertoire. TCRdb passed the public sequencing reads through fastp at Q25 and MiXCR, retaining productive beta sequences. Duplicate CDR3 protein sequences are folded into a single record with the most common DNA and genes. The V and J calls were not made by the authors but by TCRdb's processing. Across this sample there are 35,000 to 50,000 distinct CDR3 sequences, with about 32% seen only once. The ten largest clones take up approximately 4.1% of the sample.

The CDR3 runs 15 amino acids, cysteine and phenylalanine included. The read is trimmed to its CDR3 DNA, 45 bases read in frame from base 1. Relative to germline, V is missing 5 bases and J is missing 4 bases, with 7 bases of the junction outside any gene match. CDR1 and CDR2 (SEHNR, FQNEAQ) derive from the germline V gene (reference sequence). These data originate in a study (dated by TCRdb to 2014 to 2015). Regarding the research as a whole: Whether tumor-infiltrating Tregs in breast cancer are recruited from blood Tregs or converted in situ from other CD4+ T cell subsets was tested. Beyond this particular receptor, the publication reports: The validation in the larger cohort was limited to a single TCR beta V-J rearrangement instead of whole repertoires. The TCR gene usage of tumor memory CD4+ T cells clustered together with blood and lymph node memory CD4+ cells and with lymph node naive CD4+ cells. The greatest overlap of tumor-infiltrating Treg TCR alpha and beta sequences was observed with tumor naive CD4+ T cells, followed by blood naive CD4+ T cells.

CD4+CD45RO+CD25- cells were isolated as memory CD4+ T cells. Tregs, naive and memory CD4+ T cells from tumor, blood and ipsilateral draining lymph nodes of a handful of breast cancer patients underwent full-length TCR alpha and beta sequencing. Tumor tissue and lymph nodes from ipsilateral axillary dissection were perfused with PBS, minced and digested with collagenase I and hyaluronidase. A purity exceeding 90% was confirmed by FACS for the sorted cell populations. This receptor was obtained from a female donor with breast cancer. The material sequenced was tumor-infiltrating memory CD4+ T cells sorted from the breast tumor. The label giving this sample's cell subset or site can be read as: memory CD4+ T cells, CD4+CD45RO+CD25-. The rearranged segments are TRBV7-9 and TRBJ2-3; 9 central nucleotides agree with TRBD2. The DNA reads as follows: TGTGCCAGCAGCCTCTTGGGCGGGGGGGCAGATACGCAGTATTTT. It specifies CASSLLGGGADTQYF.